This T cell receptor beta chain was found in a study of blood T cell repertoires in COVID-19. Study in general: Nucleic acid was either cDNA or gDNA, and it came from T cells, B-cell-depleted T cells, or PBMCs.

Up to 2 weeks before entering the study, exposed participants had met a COVID-19 case. From germline, CDR1 is MNHEY and CDR2 SVGAGI. This CDR3 has 16 residues. The ends lost 2 bases at V and 5 bases at J; junction bases unmatched: 4. Generated by immunoSEQ multiplex PCR, the TCRdb table keeps only in-frame clones and is missing some. There are around 250,000 clones in the sample; 80% to 90% occur only once, and 3.1% lies in the top ten. The sequenced sample consisted of PBMCs or T cells enriched from blood (not recorded which). This rearrangement joins TRBV6-5 to TRBJ2-1, with 12 bases fitting TRBD1. This clonotype was obtained from a middle-aged woman who had been exposed to COVID-19. CDR3 sequence reads: CASSYRDRGLHNEQFF. CDR3 sequence (DNA): TGTGCCAGCAGTTACCGGGACAGGGGGCTGCACAATGAGCAGTTCTTC.